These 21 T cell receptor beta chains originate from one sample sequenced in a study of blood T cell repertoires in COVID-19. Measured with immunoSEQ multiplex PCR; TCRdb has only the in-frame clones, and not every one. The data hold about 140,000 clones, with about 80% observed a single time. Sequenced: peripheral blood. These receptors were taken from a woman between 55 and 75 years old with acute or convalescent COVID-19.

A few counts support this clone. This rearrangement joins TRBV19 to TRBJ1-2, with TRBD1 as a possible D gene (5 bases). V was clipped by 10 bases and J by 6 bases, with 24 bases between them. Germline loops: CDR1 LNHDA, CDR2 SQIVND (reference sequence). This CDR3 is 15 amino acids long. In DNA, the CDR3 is TGTGCCACCAATCGGGACGGGGGAGAATATAATGGCTACACCTTC. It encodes CATNRDGGEYNGYTF. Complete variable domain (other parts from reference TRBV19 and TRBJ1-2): DGGITQSPKYLFRKEGQNVTLSCEQNLNHDAMYWYRQDPGQGLRLIYYSQIVNDFQKGDIAEGYSVSREKKESFPLTVTSAQKNPTAFYLCATNRDGGEYNGYTFGSGTRLTVV.

CDR3 coding DNA: TGTGCCAGCAGTACAGGGGGCTATGGCTACACCTTC. This translates into CASSTGGYGYTF. The genes are TRBV25-1 and TRBJ1-2, with 8 positions matching TRBD1. With 5 bases clipped from V and 4 bases from J, the junction kept 0 bases outside the gene matches. The CDR3 covers 12 residues. CDR1 MGHDK and CDR2 SYGVNS come from the germline V gene.

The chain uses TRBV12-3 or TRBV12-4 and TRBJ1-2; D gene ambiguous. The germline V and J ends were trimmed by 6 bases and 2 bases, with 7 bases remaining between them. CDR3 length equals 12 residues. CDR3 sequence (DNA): TGTGCCAGCAGCCCAGCGAACTATGGCTACACCTTC. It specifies CASSPANYGYTF.

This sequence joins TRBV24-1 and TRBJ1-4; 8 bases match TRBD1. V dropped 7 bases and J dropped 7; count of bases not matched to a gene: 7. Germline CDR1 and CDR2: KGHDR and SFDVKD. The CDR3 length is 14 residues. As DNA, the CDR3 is TGTGCCACCAGCATGACAGGGGAGGGTGAAAAACTGTTTTTT. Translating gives CATSMTGEGEKLFF.

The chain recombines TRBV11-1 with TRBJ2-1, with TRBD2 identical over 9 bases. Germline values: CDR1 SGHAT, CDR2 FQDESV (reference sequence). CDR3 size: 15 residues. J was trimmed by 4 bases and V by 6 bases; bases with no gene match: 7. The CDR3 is CASSPLAGPYNEQFF. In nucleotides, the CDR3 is TGTGCCAGCAGTCCGCTAGCGGGACCGTACAATGAGCAGTTCTTC.

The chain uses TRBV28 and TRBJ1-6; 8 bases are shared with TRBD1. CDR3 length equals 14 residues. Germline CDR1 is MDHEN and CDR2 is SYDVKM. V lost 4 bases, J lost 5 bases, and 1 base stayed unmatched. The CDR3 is CASSWTGNNSPLHF. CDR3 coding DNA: TGTGCCAGCAGTTGGACAGGGAATAATTCACCCCTCCACTTT.

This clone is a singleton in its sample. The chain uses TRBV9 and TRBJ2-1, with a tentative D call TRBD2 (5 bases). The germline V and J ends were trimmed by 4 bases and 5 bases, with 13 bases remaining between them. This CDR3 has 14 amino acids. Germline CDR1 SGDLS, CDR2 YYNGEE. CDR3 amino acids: CASSLGLNHNEQFF. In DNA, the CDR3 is TGTGCCAGCAGCTTAGGACTTAATCACAATGAGCAGTTCTTC.

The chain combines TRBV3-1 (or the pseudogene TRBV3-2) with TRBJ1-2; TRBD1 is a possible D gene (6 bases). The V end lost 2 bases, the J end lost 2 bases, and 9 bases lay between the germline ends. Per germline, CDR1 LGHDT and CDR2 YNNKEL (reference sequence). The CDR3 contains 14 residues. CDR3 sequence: CASSQMGANYGYTF. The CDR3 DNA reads TGTGCCAGCAGCCAAATGGGGGCCAACTATGGCTACACCTTC.

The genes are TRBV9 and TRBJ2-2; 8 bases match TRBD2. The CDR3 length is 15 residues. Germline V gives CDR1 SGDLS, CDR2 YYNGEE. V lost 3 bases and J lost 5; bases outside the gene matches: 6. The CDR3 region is CASSASGTRTGELFF. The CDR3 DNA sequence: TGTGCCAGCAGCGCGTCCGGGACTAGAACCGGGGAGCTGTTTTTT. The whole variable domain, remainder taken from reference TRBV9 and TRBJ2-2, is DSGVTQTPKHLITATGQRVTLRCSPRSGDLSVYWYQQSLDQGLQFLIQYYNGEERAKGNILERFSAQQFPDLHSELNLSSLELGDSALYFCASSASGTRTGELFFGEGSRLTVL.

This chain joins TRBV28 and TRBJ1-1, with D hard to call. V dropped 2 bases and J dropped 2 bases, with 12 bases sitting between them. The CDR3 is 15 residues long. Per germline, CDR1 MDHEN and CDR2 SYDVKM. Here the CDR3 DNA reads TGTGCCAGCAGTTTACTCACAGAGATTAACACTGAAGCTTTCTTT. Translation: CASSLLTEINTEAFF.

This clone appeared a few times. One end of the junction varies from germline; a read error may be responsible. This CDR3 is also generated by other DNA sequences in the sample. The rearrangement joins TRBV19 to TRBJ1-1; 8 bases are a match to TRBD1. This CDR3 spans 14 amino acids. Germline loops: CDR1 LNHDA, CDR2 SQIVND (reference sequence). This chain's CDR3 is CASSTTGVNTEAFF. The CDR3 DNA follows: TGTGCCAGTAGTACGACAGGGGTGAATACTGAAGCTTTCTTT. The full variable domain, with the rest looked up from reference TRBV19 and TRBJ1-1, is DGGITQSPKYLFRKEGQNVTLSCEQNLNHDAMYWYRQDPGQGLRLIYYSQIVNDFQKGDIAEGYSVSREKKESFPLTVTSAQKNPTAFYLCASSTTGVNTEAFFGQGTRLTVV.

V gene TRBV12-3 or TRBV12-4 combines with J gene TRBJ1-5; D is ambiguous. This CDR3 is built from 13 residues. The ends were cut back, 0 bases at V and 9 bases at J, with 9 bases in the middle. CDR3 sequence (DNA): TGTGCCAGCAGTTTAGCGCTAGGCGGGCCCCAGCATTTT. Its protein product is CASSLALGGPQHF.

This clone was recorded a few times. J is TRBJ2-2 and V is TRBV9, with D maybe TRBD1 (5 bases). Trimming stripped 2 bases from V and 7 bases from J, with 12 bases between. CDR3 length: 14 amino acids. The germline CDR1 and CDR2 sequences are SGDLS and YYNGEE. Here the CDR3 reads CASSVQGLGGELFF. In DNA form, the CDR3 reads TGTGCCAGCAGCGTTCAGGGTTTGGGCGGGGAGCTGTTTTTT.

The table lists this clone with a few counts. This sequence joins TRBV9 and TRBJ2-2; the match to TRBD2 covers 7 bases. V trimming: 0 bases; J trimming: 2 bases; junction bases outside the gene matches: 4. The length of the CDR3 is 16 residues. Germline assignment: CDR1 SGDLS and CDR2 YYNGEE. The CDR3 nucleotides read TGTGCCAGCAGCGTAGGGGGGACTACTAACACCGGGGAGCTGTTTTTT. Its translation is CASSVGGTTNTGELFF.

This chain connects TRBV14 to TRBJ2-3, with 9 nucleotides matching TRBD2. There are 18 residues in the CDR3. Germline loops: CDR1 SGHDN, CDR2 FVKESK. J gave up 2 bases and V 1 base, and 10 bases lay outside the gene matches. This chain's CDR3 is CASSQGGRAGWLTDTQYF. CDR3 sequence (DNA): TGTGCCAGCAGCCAAGGCGGGAGGGCCGGATGGCTCACAGATACGCAGTATTTT. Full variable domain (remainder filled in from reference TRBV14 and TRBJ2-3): EAGVTQFPSHSVIEKGQTVTLRCDPISGHDNLYWYRRVMGKEIKFLLHFVKESKQDESGMPNNRFLAERTGGTYSTLKVQPAELEDSGVYFCASSQGGRAGWLTDTQYFGPGTRLTVL.

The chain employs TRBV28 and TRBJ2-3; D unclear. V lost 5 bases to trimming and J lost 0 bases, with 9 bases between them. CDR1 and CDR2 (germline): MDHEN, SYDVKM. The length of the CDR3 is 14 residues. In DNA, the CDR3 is TGTGCCAGCAGTACAGCAACTAGCACAGATACGCAGTATTTT. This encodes CASSTATSTDTQYF.

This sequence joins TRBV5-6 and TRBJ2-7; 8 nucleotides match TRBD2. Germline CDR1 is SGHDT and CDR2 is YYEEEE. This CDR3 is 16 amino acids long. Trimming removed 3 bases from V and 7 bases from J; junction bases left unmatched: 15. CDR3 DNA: TGTGCCAGCAGCTGGGGGGTAGCGGGGCTACCGAGGGAGCAGTACTTC. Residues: CASSWGVAGLPREQYF.

The chain's CDR3 is CASSPPVGRGDSEQFF. DNA for the CDR3: TGTGCCAGCTCACCACCGGTCGGGAGGGGCGACTCGGAGCAGTTCTTC. V usage is TRBV18 and J usage is TRBJ2-1; 8 positions agree with TRBD2. Germline lookup yields CDR1 KGHSH and CDR2 LQKENI. The CDR3 spans 16 residues. The V gene end was trimmed by 0 bases and the J gene end by 10 bases; junction bases not matched to a gene: 11.

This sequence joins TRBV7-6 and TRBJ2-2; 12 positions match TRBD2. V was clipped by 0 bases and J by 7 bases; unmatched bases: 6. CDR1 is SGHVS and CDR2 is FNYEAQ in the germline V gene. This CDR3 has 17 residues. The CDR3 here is CASSLALAGGPDGELFF. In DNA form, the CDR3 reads TGTGCCAGCAGCTTAGCTCTAGCGGGAGGGCCGGACGGGGAGCTGTTTTTT.

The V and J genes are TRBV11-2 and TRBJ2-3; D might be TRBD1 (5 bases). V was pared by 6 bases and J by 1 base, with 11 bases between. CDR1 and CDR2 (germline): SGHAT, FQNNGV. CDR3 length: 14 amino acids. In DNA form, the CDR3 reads TGTGCCAGCAGGTTCGGCAGGGGCACAGATACGCAGTATTTT. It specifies CASRFGRGTDTQYF.

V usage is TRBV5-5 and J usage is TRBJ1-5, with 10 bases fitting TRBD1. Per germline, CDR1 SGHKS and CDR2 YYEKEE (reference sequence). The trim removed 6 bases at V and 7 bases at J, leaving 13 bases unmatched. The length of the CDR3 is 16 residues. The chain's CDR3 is CASNPVGTGVGQPQHF. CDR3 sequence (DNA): TGTGCCAGCAACCCGGTGGGGACAGGGGTCGGGCAGCCCCAGCATTTT.